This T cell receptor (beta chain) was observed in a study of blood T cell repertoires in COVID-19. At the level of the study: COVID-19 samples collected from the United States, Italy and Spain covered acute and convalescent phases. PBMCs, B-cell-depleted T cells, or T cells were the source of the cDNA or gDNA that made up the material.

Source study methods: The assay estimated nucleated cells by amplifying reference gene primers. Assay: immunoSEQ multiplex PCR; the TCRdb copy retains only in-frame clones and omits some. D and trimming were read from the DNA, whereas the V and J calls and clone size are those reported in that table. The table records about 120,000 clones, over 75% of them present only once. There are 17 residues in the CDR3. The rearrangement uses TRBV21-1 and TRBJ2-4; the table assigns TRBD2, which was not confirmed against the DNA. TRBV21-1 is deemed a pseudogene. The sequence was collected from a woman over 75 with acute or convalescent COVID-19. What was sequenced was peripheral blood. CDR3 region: CASSKVRTALAKNIQYF. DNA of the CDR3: TGTGCCAGCAGCAAAGTACGGACTGCCCTAGCCAAAAACATTCAGTACTTC.